Sequencing of this T cell receptor (beta chain) was carried out in a study of OX40 agonist ivuxolimab in advanced cancers. For the study at large: Cancers in dose escalation were hepatocellular, melanoma, renal cell and head and neck.

Study-wide results and limits: Relative to CD4+ cells, CD8+ T cells on average had more expanded clones. Normalized expansion of T-cell clones was also low for some nonresponders. Still undetermined is the antigen specificity of the expanded peripheral T cells.

As for this clone: Antigen: not known.

The data were produced by immunoSEQ multiplex PCR, yet TCRdb's version contains in-frame clones alone and is incomplete. This sample has some 65,000 clones, with 87% found just once. This clonotype was sampled from an adult with an advanced solid tumor such as melanoma, head and neck, liver or kidney cancer. This sample comprised CD4+ or CD8+ T cells sorted from blood, obtained in a trial of the OX40 agonist ivuxolimab.

The CDR3 DNA reads TGCGCCAGCAGCCAAGACAGGGGGAACTATGGCTACACCTTC. Its protein product is CASSQDRGNYGYTF. V and J are TRBV4-1 and TRBJ1-2; 7 nucleotides match TRBD1. The CDR3 loop spans 14 amino acids. Trimming removed 0 bases from V and 2 bases from J; junction bases left unmatched: 0. CDR1 MGHRA and CDR2 YSYEKL come from the germline V gene.